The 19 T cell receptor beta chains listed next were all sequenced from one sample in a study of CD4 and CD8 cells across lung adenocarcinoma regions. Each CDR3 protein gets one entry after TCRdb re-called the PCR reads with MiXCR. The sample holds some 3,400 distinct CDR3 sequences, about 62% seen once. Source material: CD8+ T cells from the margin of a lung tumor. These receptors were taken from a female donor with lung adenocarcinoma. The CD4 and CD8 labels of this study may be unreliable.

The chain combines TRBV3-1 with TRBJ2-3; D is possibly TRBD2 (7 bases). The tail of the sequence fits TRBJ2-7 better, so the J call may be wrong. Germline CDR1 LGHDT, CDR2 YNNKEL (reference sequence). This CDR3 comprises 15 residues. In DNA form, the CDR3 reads TGTGCCAGGGGCCAAGGAGGGGGGGACCAAGAGACGCAGTACTTC. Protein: CARGQGGGDQETQYF.

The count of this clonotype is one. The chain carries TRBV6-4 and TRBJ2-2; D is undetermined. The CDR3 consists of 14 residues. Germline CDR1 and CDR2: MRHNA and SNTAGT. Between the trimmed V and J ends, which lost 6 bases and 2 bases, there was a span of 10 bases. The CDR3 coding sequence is TGTGCCAGCAGAACGGGCTTTAACACCGGGGAGCTGTTTTTT. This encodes CASRTGFNTGELFF.

CDR3 DNA: TGTGCCAGCAGCTCAGGGTTAGGAAGGAACTATGGCTACACCTTC. Residues: CASSSGLGRNYGYTF. V is TRBV7-2 and J is TRBJ1-2; D possibly corresponds to TRBD1 (5 bases). Trimming took 4 bases from V and 2 from J, leaving 14 bases between them. The CDR3 is 15 residues long. Looked up from germline, CDR1 is SGHTA and CDR2 is FQGNSA.

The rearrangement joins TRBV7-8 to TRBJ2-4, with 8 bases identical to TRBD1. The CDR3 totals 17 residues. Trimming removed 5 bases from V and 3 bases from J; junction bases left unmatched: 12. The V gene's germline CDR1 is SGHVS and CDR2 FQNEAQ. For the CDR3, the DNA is TGTGCCAGCAGCGGCCCCAGCAGGGGGCTAATCAAAAACATTCAGTACTTC. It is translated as CASSGPSRGLIKNIQYF.

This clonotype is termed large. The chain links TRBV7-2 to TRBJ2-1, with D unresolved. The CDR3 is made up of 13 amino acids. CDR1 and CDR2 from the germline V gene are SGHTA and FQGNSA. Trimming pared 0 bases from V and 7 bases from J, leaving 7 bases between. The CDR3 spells CASSLALRNEQFF. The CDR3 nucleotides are TGTGCCAGCAGCTTAGCGCTTAGGAATGAGCAGTTCTTC.

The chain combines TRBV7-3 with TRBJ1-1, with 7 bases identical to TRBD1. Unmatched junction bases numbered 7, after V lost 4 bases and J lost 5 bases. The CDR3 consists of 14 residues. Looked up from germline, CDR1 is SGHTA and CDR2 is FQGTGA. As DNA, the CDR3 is TGTGCCAGCAGCTCCTCAGGGGGGGGGACTGAAGCTTTCTTT. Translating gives CASSSSGGGTEAFF.

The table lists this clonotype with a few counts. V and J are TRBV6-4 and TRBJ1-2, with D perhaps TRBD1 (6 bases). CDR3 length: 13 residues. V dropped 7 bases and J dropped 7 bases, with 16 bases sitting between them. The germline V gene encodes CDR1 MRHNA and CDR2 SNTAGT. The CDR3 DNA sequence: TGTGCCAGCAAGAGAACCGGGACAAGTGGCTACACCTTC. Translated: CASKRTGTSGYTF.

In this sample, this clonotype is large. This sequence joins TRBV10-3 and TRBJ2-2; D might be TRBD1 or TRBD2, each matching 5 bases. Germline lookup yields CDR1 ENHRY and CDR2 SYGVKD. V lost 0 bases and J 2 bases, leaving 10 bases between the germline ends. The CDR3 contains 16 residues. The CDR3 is CAISESGRLNTGELFF. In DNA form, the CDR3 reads TGTGCCATCAGTGAGTCGGGACGGCTAAACACCGGGGAGCTGTTTTTT.

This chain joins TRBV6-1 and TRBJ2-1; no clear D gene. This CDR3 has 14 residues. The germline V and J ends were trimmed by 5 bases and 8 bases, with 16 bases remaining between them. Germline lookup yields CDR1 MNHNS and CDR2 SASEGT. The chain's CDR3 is CASSLLNAGDEQFF. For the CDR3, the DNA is TGTGCCAGCAGTCTTCTTAACGCTGGGGATGAGCAGTTCTTC.

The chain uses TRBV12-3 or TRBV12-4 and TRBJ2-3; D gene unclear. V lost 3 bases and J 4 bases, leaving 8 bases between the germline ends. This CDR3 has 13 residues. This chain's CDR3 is CASSLTQPDTQYF. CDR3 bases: TGTGCCAGCAGTTTGACGCAGCCAGATACGCAGTATTTT.

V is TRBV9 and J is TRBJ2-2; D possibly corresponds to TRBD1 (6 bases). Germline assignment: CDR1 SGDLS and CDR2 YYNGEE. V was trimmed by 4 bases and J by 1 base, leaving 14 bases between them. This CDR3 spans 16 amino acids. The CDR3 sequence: CASSPPGALNTGELFF. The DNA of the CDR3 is TGTGCCAGCAGCCCCCCAGGGGCGCTGAACACCGGGGAGCTGTTTTTT.

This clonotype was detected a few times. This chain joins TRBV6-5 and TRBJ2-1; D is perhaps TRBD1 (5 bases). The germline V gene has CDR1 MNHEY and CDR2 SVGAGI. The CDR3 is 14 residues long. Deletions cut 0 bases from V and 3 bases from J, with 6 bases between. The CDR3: CASSYSQGYNEQFF. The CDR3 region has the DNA TGTGCCAGCAGTTACTCTCAGGGCTACAATGAGCAGTTCTTC.

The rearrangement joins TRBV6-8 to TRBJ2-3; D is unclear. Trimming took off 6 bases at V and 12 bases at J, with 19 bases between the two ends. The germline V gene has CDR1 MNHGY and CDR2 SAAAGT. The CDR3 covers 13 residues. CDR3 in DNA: TGTGCCAGCAGGGGCCGTGACTTGGAGACCCAGTATTTT. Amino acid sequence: CASRGRDLETQYF.

The CDR3 loop reads CASFNLQGEAFF. The CDR3 coding sequence is TGTGCCAGCTTTAATCTACAGGGGGAAGCTTTCTTT. V is TRBV5-6 and J is TRBJ1-1; 7 positions agree with TRBD1. Looked up from germline, CDR1 is SGHDT and CDR2 is YYEEEE. The CDR3 runs 12 residues. J gave up 8 bases and V 7 bases, and 8 bases lay outside the gene matches.

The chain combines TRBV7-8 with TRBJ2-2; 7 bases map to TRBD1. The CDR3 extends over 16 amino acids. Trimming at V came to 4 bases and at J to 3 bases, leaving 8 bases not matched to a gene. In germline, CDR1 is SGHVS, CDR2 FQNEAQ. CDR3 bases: TGTGCCAGCAGCTCGGGACAGACCCGGCACACCGGGGAGCTGTTTTTT. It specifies CASSSGQTRHTGELFF.

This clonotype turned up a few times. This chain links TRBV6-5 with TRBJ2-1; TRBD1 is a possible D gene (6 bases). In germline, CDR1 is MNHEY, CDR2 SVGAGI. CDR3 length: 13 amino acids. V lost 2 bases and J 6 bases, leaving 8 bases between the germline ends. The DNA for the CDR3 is TGTGCCAGCAGTTACGGGGGCGGCAATGAGCAGTTCTTC. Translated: CASSYGGGNEQFF.

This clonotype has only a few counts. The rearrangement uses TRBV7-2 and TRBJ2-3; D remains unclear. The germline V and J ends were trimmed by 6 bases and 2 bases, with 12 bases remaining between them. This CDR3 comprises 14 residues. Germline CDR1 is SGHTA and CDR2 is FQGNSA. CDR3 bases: TGTGCCAGCAGTTTAAGACCGGCCACAGATACGCAGTATTTT. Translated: CASSLRPATDTQYF.

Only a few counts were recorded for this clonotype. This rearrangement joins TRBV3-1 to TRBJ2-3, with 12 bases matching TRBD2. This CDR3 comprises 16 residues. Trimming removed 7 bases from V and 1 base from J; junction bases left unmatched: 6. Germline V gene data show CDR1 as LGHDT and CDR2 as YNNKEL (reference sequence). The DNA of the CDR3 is TGTGCCAGCACGCCAAGACTAGCGGGGGGCACAGATACGCAGTATTTT. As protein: CASTPRLAGGTDTQYF.

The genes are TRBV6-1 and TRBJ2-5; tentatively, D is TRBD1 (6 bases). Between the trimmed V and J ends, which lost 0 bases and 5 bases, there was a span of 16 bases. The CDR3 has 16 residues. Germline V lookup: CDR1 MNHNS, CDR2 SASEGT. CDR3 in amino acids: CASSEAVTGLRETQYF. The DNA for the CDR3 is TGTGCCAGCAGTGAAGCCGTAACAGGGCTCAGGGAGACCCAGTACTTC.